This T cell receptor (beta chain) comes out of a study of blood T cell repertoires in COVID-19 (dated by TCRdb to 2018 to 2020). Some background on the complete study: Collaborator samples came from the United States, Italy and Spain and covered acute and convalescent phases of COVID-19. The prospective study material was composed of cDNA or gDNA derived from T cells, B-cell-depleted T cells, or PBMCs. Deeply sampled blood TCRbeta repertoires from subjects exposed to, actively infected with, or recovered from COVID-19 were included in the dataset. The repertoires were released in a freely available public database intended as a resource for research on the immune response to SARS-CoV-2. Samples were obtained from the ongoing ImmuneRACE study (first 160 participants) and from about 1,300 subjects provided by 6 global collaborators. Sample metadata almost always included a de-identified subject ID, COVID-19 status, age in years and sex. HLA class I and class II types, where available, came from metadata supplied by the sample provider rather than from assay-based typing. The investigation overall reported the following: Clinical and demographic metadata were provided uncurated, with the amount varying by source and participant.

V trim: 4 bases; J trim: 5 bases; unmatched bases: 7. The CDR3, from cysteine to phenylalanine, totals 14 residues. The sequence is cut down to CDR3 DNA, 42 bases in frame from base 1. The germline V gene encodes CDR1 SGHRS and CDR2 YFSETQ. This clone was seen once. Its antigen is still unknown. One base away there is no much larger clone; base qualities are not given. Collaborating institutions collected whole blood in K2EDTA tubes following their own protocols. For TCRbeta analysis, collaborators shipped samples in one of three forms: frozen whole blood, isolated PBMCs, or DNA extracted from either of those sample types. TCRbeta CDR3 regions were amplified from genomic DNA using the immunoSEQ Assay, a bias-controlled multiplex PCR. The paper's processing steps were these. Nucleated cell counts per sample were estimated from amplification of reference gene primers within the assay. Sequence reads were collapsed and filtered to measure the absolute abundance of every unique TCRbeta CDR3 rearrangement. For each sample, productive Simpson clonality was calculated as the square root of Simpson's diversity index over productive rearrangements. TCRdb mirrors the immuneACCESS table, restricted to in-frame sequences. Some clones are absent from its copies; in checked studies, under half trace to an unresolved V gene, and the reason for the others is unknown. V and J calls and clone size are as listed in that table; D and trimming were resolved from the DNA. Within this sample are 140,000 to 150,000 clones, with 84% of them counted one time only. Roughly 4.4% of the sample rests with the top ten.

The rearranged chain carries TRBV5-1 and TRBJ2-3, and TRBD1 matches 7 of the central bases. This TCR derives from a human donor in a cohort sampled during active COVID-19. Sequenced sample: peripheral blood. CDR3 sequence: CASSPDRVVDTQYF. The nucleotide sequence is TGCGCCAGCAGCCCCGACAGGGTTGTAGATACGCAGTATTTT.